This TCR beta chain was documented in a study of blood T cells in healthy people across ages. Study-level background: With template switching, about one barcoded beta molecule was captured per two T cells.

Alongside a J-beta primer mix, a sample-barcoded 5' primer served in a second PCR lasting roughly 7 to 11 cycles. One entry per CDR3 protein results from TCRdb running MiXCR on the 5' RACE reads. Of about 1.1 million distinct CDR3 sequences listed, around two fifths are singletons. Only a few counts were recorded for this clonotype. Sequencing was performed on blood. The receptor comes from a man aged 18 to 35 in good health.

CDR3 nucleotides: TGCAGTGCTATTTCGTGGGAAGATACGCAGTATTTT. This gives the protein CSAISWEDTQYF. The rearrangement links TRBV20-1 to TRBJ2-3; D unresolved. The CDR3 loop spans 12 amino acids. Trimming pared 4 bases from V and 5 bases from J, leaving 10 bases between. Per germline, CDR1 DFQATT and CDR2 SNEGSKA (reference sequence).